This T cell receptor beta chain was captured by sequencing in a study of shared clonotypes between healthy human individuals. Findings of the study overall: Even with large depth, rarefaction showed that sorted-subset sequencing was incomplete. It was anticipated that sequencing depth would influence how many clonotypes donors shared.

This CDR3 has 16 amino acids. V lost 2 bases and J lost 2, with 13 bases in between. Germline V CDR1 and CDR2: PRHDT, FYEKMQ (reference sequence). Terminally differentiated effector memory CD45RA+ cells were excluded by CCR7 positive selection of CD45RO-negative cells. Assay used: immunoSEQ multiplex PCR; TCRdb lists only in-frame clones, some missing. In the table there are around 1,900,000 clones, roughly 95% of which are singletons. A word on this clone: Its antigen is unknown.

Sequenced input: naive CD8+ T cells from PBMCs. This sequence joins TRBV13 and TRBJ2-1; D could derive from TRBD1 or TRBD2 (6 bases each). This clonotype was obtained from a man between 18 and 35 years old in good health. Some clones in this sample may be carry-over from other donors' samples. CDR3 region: CASSLLSGGPYNEQFF. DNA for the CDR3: TGTGCCAGCAGCTTACTGTCCGGGGGCCCCTACAATGAGCAGTTCTTC.